These T cell receptor beta chains were read from a single sample in a study of blood T cells in healthy people across ages. In TCRdb, the 5' RACE reads were re-called with MiXCR into one record per CDR3 protein. The profile shows approximately 1.5 million distinct CDR3 sequences, roughly 43% of them singletons. Sequencing input: blood. Every receptor here comes from a woman under 30 in good health. Each CDR3 is given with its conserved first and last residue. Fields, in order: clone size, V gene, J gene, D gene, CDR3 length, CDR3 protein, CDR3 DNA. A D gene is named only where the DNA matches it firmly. Clone size is not always given. Where it is, it says once, few, many or a class for expanded clones.

size: NA
V: TRBV7-2
J: TRBJ2-5
D: TRBD2
length: 16
CDR3: CASSFPSGRAVETQYF
DNA: TGTGCCAGCAGCTTTCCTAGCGGGAGGGCGGTAGAGACCCAGTACTTC

size: NA
V: TRBV5-1
J: TRBJ1-1
D: NA
length: 16
CDR3: CASNFQPQGFDTEAFF
DNA: TGCGCCAGCAACTTTCAGCCGCAGGGGTTCGACACTGAAGCTTTCTTT

size: many
V: TRBV9
J: TRBJ2-1
D: TRBD1
length: 15
CDR3: CASSIDRVGNNEQFF
DNA: TGTGCCAGCAGCATAGACAGGGTTGGTAACAATGAGCAGTTCTTC

size: once
V: TRBV20-1
J: TRBJ1-3
D: NA
length: 11
CDR3: CSAQSGNTIYF
DNA: TGCAGTGCTCAGTCTGGAAACACCATATATTTT

size: few
V: TRBV4-2
J: TRBJ2-7
D: TRBD1
length: 13
CDR3: CASSRDRSHEQYF
DNA: TGTGCCAGCAGCCGGGACAGGTCCCACGAGCAGTACTTC

size: NA
V: TRBV6-2/TRBV6-3
J: TRBJ1-2
D: TRBD1
length: 13
CDR3: CASSATGVNGYTF
DNA: TGTGCCAGCAGCGCGACAGGGGTGAATGGCTACACCTTC

size: few
V: TRBV28
J: TRBJ2-1
D: NA
length: 13
CDR3: CASSVEGLDEQFF
DNA: TGTGCCAGCAGTGTGGAGGGCCTCGATGAGCAGTTCTTC

size: NA
V: TRBV3-1
J: TRBJ1-1
D: NA
length: 13
CDR3: CASSQTDGAEAFF
DNA: TGTGCCAGCAGCCAAACGGACGGGGCTGAAGCTTTCTTT

size: NA
V: TRBV5-1
J: TRBJ1-3
D: NA
length: 16
CDR3: CASSFGTVSSGNTIYF
DNA: TGCGCCAGCAGCTTCGGGACGGTGAGCTCTGGAAACACCATATATTTT

size: NA
V: TRBV15
J: TRBJ1-4
D: TRBD1
length: 15
CDR3: CATSVTDRGVKKLFF
DNA: TGTGCCACCAGCGTAACCGACAGGGGAGTGAAAAAACTGTTTTTT